This T cell receptor (beta chain) was profiled in a study of T-cell reconstitution after alpha-beta-depleted transplantation in children. As it was prepared, the TCRbeta library received unique molecular identifiers. Using its own MiXCR run on the PCR reads, TCRdb lists one record per CDR3 protein. The table includes just over 350,000 distinct CDR3 sequences, approximately 12% detected once. Germline CDR1 is SGHRS and CDR2 is YFSETQ. The CDR3 is 14 residues long. V shed 5 bases and J 0 bases; nucleotides not matched to a gene: 3. The clonotype originates from a human donor who donated a stem cell graft to a child with Fanconi anemia. This chain links TRBV5-1 with TRBJ2-3, with 7 bases fitting TRBD1. The specimen was PBMCs, collected from the stem cell graft. The CDR3 bases are TGCGCCAGCAGATCGGGACAGAGCACAGATACGCAGTATTTT. This translates into CASRSGQSTDTQYF.